This paragraph reports one T cell receptor beta chain. The antigen remains undetermined. The PCR employed 60 Vbeta primers together with 13 Jbeta primers. The assay was immunoSEQ multiplex PCR, and TCRdb's table has in-frame clones only and misses some. The listing records more than 100,000 clones. This record belongs to a study of cytomegalovirus exposure and HLA in healthy donors. Study-wide results and caveats: The classifier reportedly diagnosed cytomegalovirus status with high sensitivity and specificity. Later, TCR association rates were found to vary by HLA locus, highest for DRB1 and lowest for HLA-C.

Between the trimmed V and J ends, which lost 4 bases and 1 base, there was a span of 7 bases. The germline V gene encodes CDR1 SGHAT and CDR2 FQNNGV. This CDR3 has 13 amino acids. Sequencing input: PBMCs. The chain employs TRBV11-2 and TRBJ1-1; D might be TRBD1 (5 bases). The receptor was derived from a man aged 18 to 35 in good health and CMV-seronegative. CDR3 loop: CASSSDRNTEAFF. CDR3 coding DNA: TGTGCCAGCAGCTCCGACAGGAACACTGAAGCTTTCTTT.